This T cell receptor beta chain was obtained from a study of human T cells and chemical hapten exposure. This clonotype was counted at least ten times. Total RNA was isolated from unfractionated whole blood. TCRdb reprocessed the 5' RACE reads with MiXCR, giving one entry per CDR3 protein. The data show some 150,000 distinct CDR3 sequences, roughly 4% seen once. V trimming: 4 bases; J trimming: 3 bases; junction bases outside the gene matches: 5. CDR3 length: 14 residues. Germline V gene sequence: CDR1 LGHDT, CDR2 YNNKEL (reference sequence). V gene TRBV3-1 combines with J gene TRBJ1-2; 7 bases fit TRBD1. The source is a female donor in good health. The CDR3 DNA reads as TGTGCCAGCAGCCCGACAGGGAGCGACTATGGCTACACCTTC. The encoded protein is CASSPTGSDYGYTF. Full variable domain (remainder filled in from reference TRBV3-1 and TRBJ1-2): DTAVSQTPKYLVTQMGNDKSIKCEQNLGHDTMYWYKQDSKKFLKIMFSYNNKELIINETVPNRFSPKSPDKAHLNLHINSLELGDSAVYFCASSPTGSDYGYTFGSGTRLTVV.